The 26 T cell receptor beta chains below were found in one sample sequenced in a study of identical twins. Each CDR3 protein is one row after TCRdb ran MiXCR on the 5' RACE reads. The sample consists of about 240,000 distinct CDR3 sequences, about 10% of them appearing once. The sequencing input was memory T cells sorted from blood. Receptors originate from a man aged 50-59 years in good health.

The rearrangement joins TRBV4-3 to TRBJ2-3; the match to TRBD2 covers 8 bases. Germline loops: CDR1 LGHNA, CDR2 YSLEER. The junction had 8 bases not matched to a gene; V was cut back by 5 bases and J by 4 bases. This CDR3 region has 15 residues. The CDR3 region has the DNA TGCGCCAGCAGCGCGGGGGGATCTCAGGCAGATACGCAGTATTTT. It specifies CASSAGGSQADTQYF.

The J gene is TRBJ2-4, the V gene TRBV20-1, with 7 bases identical to TRBD1. Germline V gene lookup returns CDR1 DFQATT and CDR2 SNEGSKA (reference sequence). This CDR3 is 16 amino acids long. The V segment lost 0 bases and the J segment 3 bases; nucleotides outside the gene matches: 8. The CDR3 coding sequence is TGCAGTGCTAGAGATTTTCGCCGGGACAGCAAAAACATTCAGTACTTC. Its protein is CSARDFRRDSKNIQYF.

The V and J genes are TRBV7-2 and TRBJ2-6; 7 nucleotides agree with TRBD1. Germline trimming cut 1 base from V and 4 bases from J; bases unmatched to any gene: 7. The CDR3 is 17 amino acids. Germline CDR1 reads SGHTA; CDR2 reads FQGNSA. CDR3 coding DNA: TGTGCCAGCAGCTTAGTCCCTACAGGGGCCGGGGCCAACGTCCTGACTTTC. Its protein product is CASSLVPTGAGANVLTF.

In this sample, this clonotype turned up a few times. The genes are TRBV7-6 and TRBJ2-6, with TRBD1 identical over 7 bases. This CDR3 has 14 residues. Germline lookup yields CDR1 SGHVS and CDR2 FNYEAQ. V lost 5 bases and J lost 2; bases outside the gene matches: 0. The CDR3 bases are TGTGCCAGCAGCACAGGGGCTGGGGCCAACGTCCTGACTTTC. It is translated as CASSTGAGANVLTF. The complete variable domain, with remaining parts taken from reference TRBV7-6 and TRBJ2-6, reads GAGVSQSPRYKVTKRGQDVALRCDPISGHVSLYWYRQALGQGPEFLTYFNYEAQQDKSGLPNDRFSAERPEGSISTLTIQRTEQRDSAMYRCASSTGAGANVLTFGAGSRLTVL.

In this sample, this clonotype turned up many times. The rearrangement joins TRBV20-1 to TRBJ2-1; possible D gene TRBD2, 7 bases. The length of the CDR3 is 12 residues. Germline V gene data show CDR1 as DFQATT and CDR2 as SNEGSKA (reference sequence). Trimming cost V 1 base and J 10 bases, with 11 bases left between them. This CDR3 reads CSARVSGTEQFF. The CDR3 DNA reads as TGCAGTGCTAGAGTGAGCGGGACAGAGCAGTTCTTC.

This clonotype was seen more than once but under ten times. The gene calls are TRBV10-3 and TRBJ2-1; D unresolved. V was shortened by 4 bases and J by 4 bases, with 8 bases between the two germline ends. Germline CDR1 ENHRY, CDR2 SYGVKD. The CDR3 has 13 residues. CDR3 sequence reads: CAISGIGYNEQFF. DNA for the CDR3: TGTGCCATCAGTGGAATAGGATACAATGAGCAGTTCTTC.

This clonotype came up a few times. The CDR3 DNA sequence: TGTGCCAGTAGTATCCAGGGGGACAACACTGAAGCTTTCTTT. This codes for CASSIQGDNTEAFF. V is TRBV19 and J is TRBJ1-1, with 7 bases aligning to TRBD1. This CDR3 is built from 14 residues. Germline V gene data show CDR1 as LNHDA and CDR2 as SQIVND (reference sequence). J lost 2 bases, V lost 3 bases, and 3 bases had no gene match.

This clonotype came up a few times. CDR3 sequence: CASSQPGQGGGTDTQYF. CDR3 nucleotides: TGCGCCAGCAGCCAACCCGGACAGGGTGGGGGCACAGATACGCAGTATTTT. V gene TRBV4-1 combines with J gene TRBJ2-3; 8 nucleotides line up with TRBD1. Germline trimming cut 2 bases from V and 1 base from J; bases unmatched to any gene: 8. The CDR3 runs to 17 residues. Germline V gene lookup returns CDR1 MGHRA and CDR2 YSYEKL.

There are many counts of this clonotype. This sequence joins TRBV4-1 and TRBJ1-2, with D uncertain. Germline V gene sequence: CDR1 MGHRA, CDR2 YSYEKL. V lost 2 bases and J lost 2, with 15 bases in between. This CDR3 region has 16 residues. In DNA, the CDR3 is TGCGCCAGCAGCCAATATGGGCAAGACCGCAACTATGGCTACACCTTC. Protein product: CASSQYGQDRNYGYTF.

This clonotype was counted ten times or more. DNA of the CDR3: TGTGCCAGCAGCCAAGATTCAGGACAGGTATACAATGAGCAGTTCTTC. Protein: CASSQDSGQVYNEQFF. V usage is TRBV3-1 and J usage is TRBJ2-1, with 7 bases fitting TRBD1. The length of the CDR3 is 16 residues. Per germline, CDR1 LGHDT and CDR2 YNNKEL (reference sequence). J gave up 4 bases and V 0 bases, and 6 bases lay outside the gene matches.

The table lists this clonotype with many counts. The chain links TRBV6-2 or TRBV6-3 to TRBJ2-3; TRBD2 matches at 9 bases. Germline V lookup: CDR1 MNHEY, CDR2 SVGEGT. This CDR3 is built from 16 residues. Trimming at V came to 5 bases and at J to 2 bases, leaving 8 bases not matched to a gene. CDR3 coding DNA: TGTGCCAGCAGTCCGACTAGCGGATCATTCACAGATACGCAGTATTTT. It translates to CASSPTSGSFTDTQYF.

This clonotype was picked up a small number of times. The V gene is TRBV6-2 or TRBV6-3, the J gene TRBJ2-2; D possibly uses TRBD1 or TRBD2 (5 bases each). The CDR3 loop spans 14 amino acids. The germline CDR1 and CDR2 sequences are MNHEY and SVGEGT. The V and J ends lost 0 bases and 13 bases respectively, with 15 bases between them. The CDR3 sequence is CASSYSRDGRGLFF. The CDR3 region has the DNA TGTGCCAGCAGTTACTCGAGGGACGGCCGTGGGCTGTTTTTT.

This clonotype was detected many times. The chain couples TRBV24-1 to TRBJ2-1; D is unresolved. The germline gives CDR1 KGHDR, CDR2 SFDVKD. The V and J ends lost 3 bases and 9 bases respectively, with 11 bases between them. CDR3 size: 13 residues. CDR3 loop: CATSDLRWSEQFF. As DNA, the CDR3 is TGTGCCACCAGTGATCTCAGGTGGAGTGAGCAGTTCTTC.

The table lists this clonotype with many counts. This chain links TRBV10-3 with TRBJ2-5; no clear D gene. The CDR3 runs to 11 residues. Germline V gene data show CDR1 as ENHRY and CDR2 as SYGVKD. Trimming took off 6 bases at V and 4 bases at J, with 6 bases between the two ends. CDR3 amino acids: CAIRFGETQYF. CDR3 in DNA: TGTGCCATCAGATTCGGAGAGACCCAGTACTTC.

The sample holds many counts of this clonotype. The chain uses TRBV10-3 and TRBJ2-7; D is undetermined. Germline CDR1 reads ENHRY; CDR2 reads SYGVKD. The CDR3 is made up of 11 amino acids. V gave up 6 bases and J gave up 6 bases, with 9 bases separating them. The chain's CDR3 is CAIRDLLEQYF. CDR3 coding DNA: TGTGCCATCAGGGACCTCCTCGAGCAGTACTTC.

The CDR3 reads CSATPLLAGRTDTQYF. For the CDR3, the DNA is TGCAGTGCTACGCCTCTTCTAGCGGGACGCACAGATACGCAGTATTTT. The rearrangement links TRBV20-1 to TRBJ2-3, with 9 bases aligning to TRBD2. CDR1 is DFQATT, CDR2 SNEGSKA, per germline (reference sequence). V shed 4 bases and J 1 base; nucleotides not matched to a gene: 9. This CDR3 contains 16 residues.

This clonotype was recorded many times. V and J are TRBV7-2 and TRBJ2-3; D remains ambiguous. Germline CDR1 reads SGHTA; CDR2 reads FQGNSA. V lost 5 bases and J lost 4, with 13 bases in between. The CDR3 has 14 amino acids. CDR3 nucleotides: TGTGCCAGCAGCCCCGGTTTTGCGTCAGATACGCAGTATTTT. Translating it yields CASSPGFASDTQYF. Combining the CDR3 with reference TRBV7-2 and TRBJ2-3 gives the whole variable domain GAGVSQSPSNKVTEKGKDVELRCDPISGHTALYWYRQSLGQGLEFLIYFQGNSAPDKSGLPSDRFSAERTGGSVSTLTIQRTQQEDSAVYLCASSPGFASDTQYFGPGTRLTVL.

This clonotype was counted many times. V and J are TRBV27 and TRBJ2-7; D may be TRBD2 (5 bases). This CDR3 contains 15 residues. Trimming stripped 5 bases from V and 4 bases from J, with 18 bases between. Germline V lookup: CDR1 MNHEY, CDR2 SMNVEV (reference sequence). In DNA, the CDR3 is TGTGCCAGCAGTCCTCGGGTGGGAGTTGAGTACGAGCAGTACTTC. Encoded protein: CASSPRVGVEYEQYF.

The V gene is TRBV2, the J gene TRBJ2-2; 7 nucleotides match TRBD1. This CDR3 region has 14 residues. With V trimmed by 10 bases and J by 1 base, 6 bases remained unmatched. From germline, CDR1 is SNHLY and CDR2 FYNNEI. The CDR3, as DNA: TGTGCCACCCAGGACAGGCGGAACACCGGGGAGCTGTTTTTT. This codes for CATQDRRNTGELFF.

This clonotype occurred many times. This rearrangement joins TRBV4-1 to TRBJ2-3; weak D call: TRBD2 (5 bases). Germline loops: CDR1 MGHRA, CDR2 YSYEKL. The CDR3 totals 17 residues. V was trimmed by 2 bases and J by 4 bases, leaving 19 bases between them. The CDR3 loop is CASSQPTRKIRPDTQYF. The DNA for the CDR3 is TGCGCCAGCAGCCAACCAACTAGGAAGATTCGGCCAGATACGCAGTATTTT.

J is TRBJ1-2 and V is TRBV5-1; TRBD1 aligns across 10 bases. Germline V gene sequence: CDR1 SGHRS, CDR2 YFSETQ. Losses at the gene ends were 3 bases for V and 6 bases for J; bases not matched to a gene: 8. CDR3 size: 15 residues. CDR3 nucleotides: TGCGCCAGCAGCTCCCGACAGGGGGCAGGGCATGGCTACACCTTC. It codes for CASSSRQGAGHGYTF.

A word on this clonotype: A much larger clone lies one base from this, so it may be a read error. The genes are TRBV12-3 or TRBV12-4 and TRBJ1-3; D is perhaps TRBD1 (5 bases). CDR3 size: 14 residues. V lost 3 bases and J 4 bases, leaving 10 bases between the germline ends. As DNA, the CDR3 is TGTGCCAGCAGTTTTACAGGTTTAGGAAACACCATATATTTT. It translates to CASSFTGLGNTIYF.

This clonotype came up once. The chain links TRBV11-1 to TRBJ2-3; 14 bases line up with TRBD2. Trimming cost V 5 bases and J 4 bases; bases outside gene matches: 2. Per germline, CDR1 SGHAT and CDR2 FQDESV (reference sequence). This CDR3 has 15 amino acids. The CDR3 spells CASSMTSGGADTQYF. In DNA, the CDR3 is TGTGCCAGCAGCATGACTAGCGGGGGGGCAGATACGCAGTATTTT.

There are many counts of this clonotype. The chain joins TRBV2 to TRBJ2-1, with D unresolved. V was cut by 9 bases and J by 0 bases, with 9 bases left in between. Germline CDR1 reads SNHLY; CDR2 reads FYNNEI. CDR3 length: 13 amino acids. The CDR3 sequence is CASHLGSYNEQFF. CDR3 in DNA: TGTGCCAGTCACTTGGGCTCCTACAATGAGCAGTTCTTC.

This sequence joins TRBV20-1 and TRBJ2-3; 7 positions match TRBD2. Looked up from germline, CDR1 is DFQATT and CDR2 is SNEGSKA (reference sequence). With V trimmed by 3 bases and J by 5 bases, 8 bases remained unmatched. The CDR3 sequence is 14 residues long. CDR3 loop: CSARFAGEGDTQYF. CDR3 DNA: TGCAGTGCTAGGTTCGCGGGAGAGGGAGATACGCAGTATTTT.

This clonotype was found many times. This chain links TRBV3-1 with TRBJ2-2; weak D call: TRBD1 (8 bases). V dropped 4 bases and J dropped 4 bases, with 16 bases sitting between them. CDR1 and CDR2 from the germline V gene are LGHDT and YNNKEL (reference sequence). The CDR3 sequence is 16 residues long. The chain's CDR3 is CASSLRTGRGTGELFF. CDR3 coding DNA: TGTGCCAGCAGCCTCCGGACAGGGAGGGGCACCGGGGAGCTGTTTTTT. Full variable domain (rest looked up from reference TRBV3-1 and TRBJ2-2): DTAVSQTPKYLVTQMGNDKSIKCEQNLGHDTMYWYKQDSKKFLKIMFSYNNKELIINETVPNRFSPKSPDKAHLNLHINSLELGDSAVYFCASSLRTGRGTGELFFGEGSRLTVL.